The 23 T cell receptor beta chains given below trace back to one sample, sequenced in a study of blood T cell repertoires in COVID-19. The data were produced by immunoSEQ multiplex PCR, yet TCRdb's version contains in-frame clones alone and is incomplete. The top ten hold more than 8% of the sample, which has 99,000 or so clones, about four fifths seen once. The specimen was peripheral blood. The receptors shown here come from a woman between 65 and 79 years old with acute or convalescent COVID-19.

V is TRBV5-6 and J is TRBJ2-7; 13 positions match TRBD2. CDR3 length: 18 amino acids. The germline V gene encodes CDR1 SGHDT and CDR2 YYEEEE. Germline trimming cut 5 bases from V and 5 bases from J; bases unmatched to any gene: 16. This CDR3 reads CASSSGLAGVGVRDEQYF. CDR3 bases: TGTGCCAGCAGTAGTGGACTAGCGGGAGTAGGCGTTCGTGACGAGCAGTACTTC. Full variable domain (rest looked up from reference TRBV5-6 and TRBJ2-7): DAGVTQSPTHLIKTRGQQVTLRCSPKSGHDTVSWYQQALGQGPQFIFQYYEEEERQRGNFPDRFSGHQFPNYSSELNVNALLLGDSALYLCASSSGLAGVGVRDEQYFGPGTRLTVT.

This clone has only one observation. This chain joins TRBV7-2 and TRBJ1-2; TRBD1 agrees at 9 bases. The CDR3 has 11 residues. V lost 5 bases, J lost 14 bases, and 6 bases stayed unmatched. Germline values: CDR1 SGHTA, CDR2 FQGNSA. The CDR3 DNA is TGTGCCAGCAGCCCCCGGGACAGGGAAACCTTC. Translated: CASSPRDRETF.

The gene calls are TRBV7-2 and TRBJ2-7; no definite D call. This CDR3 spans 13 amino acids. V lost 1 base and J 5 bases, leaving 9 bases between the germline ends. Germline lookup yields CDR1 SGHTA and CDR2 FQGNSA. The CDR3 nucleotides are TGTGCCAGCAGCTTAGGACTGATTGACGAGCAGTACTTC. Translated: CASSLGLIDEQYF.

This clone turned up a few times. The chain's CDR3 is CASPRTANTEAFF. CDR3 in DNA: TGTGCCAGCCCCCGGACAGCAAACACTGAAGCTTTCTTT. The chain uses TRBV19 and TRBJ1-1; D perhaps matches TRBD1 (6 bases). The CDR3 sequence is 13 residues long. V dropped 9 bases and J dropped 2 bases, with 13 bases sitting between them. Germline CDR1 reads LNHDA; CDR2 reads SQIVND (reference sequence).

The V gene is TRBV11-2, the J gene TRBJ2-1, with 9 positions matching TRBD2. Germline CDR1 is SGHAT and CDR2 is FQNNGV. The CDR3 length is 16 residues. The junction had 10 bases not matched to a gene; V was cut back by 1 base and J by 9 bases. CDR3 region: CASSLAVAGVVSEQFF. The CDR3 DNA reads as TGTGCCAGCAGCTTAGCAGTAGCGGGAGTCGTCAGTGAGCAGTTCTTC.

The chain links TRBV6-6 to TRBJ2-1, with 11 bases matching TRBD1. The germline V gene has CDR1 MNHNY and CDR2 SVGAGI (reference sequence). J gave up 11 bases and V 2 bases, and 8 bases lay outside the gene matches. The CDR3 is made up of 15 amino acids. The CDR3 sequence: CASSYPPDRGLKQFF. DNA of the CDR3: TGTGCCAGCAGTTACCCGCCGGACAGGGGGCTTAAGCAGTTCTTC.

This chain connects TRBV5-1 to TRBJ2-1, with D possibly TRBD1 on 6 matching bases. The CDR3 has 17 amino acids. Trimming pared 3 bases from V and 2 bases from J, leaving 18 bases between. The germline V gene has CDR1 SGHRS and CDR2 YFSETQ. The chain's CDR3 is CASSSAPGARAYNEQFF. Written as DNA, the CDR3 is TGCGCCAGCAGCTCGGCCCCAGGGGCGCGCGCCTACAATGAGCAGTTCTTC.

This clone was seen a handful of times. V gene TRBV21-1 combines with J gene TRBJ1-4; no DNA check was done on the table's D call, TRBD1. TRBV21-1 is termed a pseudogene. The CDR3 totals 16 residues. CDR3 in amino acids: CASSKALSGRNEKLFF. Written as DNA, the CDR3 is TGTGCCAGCAGCAAAGCGCTTTCCGGCAGGAATGAAAAACTGTTTTTT.

The chain employs TRBV5-1 and TRBJ1-3, with a possible D match to TRBD1 (5 bases). Trimming removed 0 bases at V and 0 bases at J, with 10 bases between. This CDR3 is built from 16 residues. Germline V gene lookup returns CDR1 SGHRS and CDR2 YFSETQ. The chain's CDR3 is CASSLGQRASGNTIYF. The CDR3 DNA reads as TGCGCCAGCAGCTTGGGACAGAGAGCCTCTGGAAACACCATATATTTT.

This chain links TRBV7-9 with TRBJ2-5; D is possibly TRBD1 (5 bases). The CDR3 loop spans 13 amino acids. Trimming stripped 6 bases from V and 2 bases from J, with 10 bases between. Germline V gene data show CDR1 as SEHNR and CDR2 as FQNEAQ (reference sequence). The CDR3 coding sequence is TGTGCCAGCAGGTCAGGGATTCAAGAGACCCAGTACTTC. This sequence encodes CASRSGIQETQYF.

This sequence joins TRBV30 and TRBJ2-7; TRBD1 matches at 10 bases. The CDR3 has 15 amino acids. V lost 1 base and J lost 3; bases outside the gene matches: 6. In germline, CDR1 is GTSNPN, CDR2 SVGIG (reference sequence). CDR3 nucleotide sequence: TGTGCCTGGAGTGGCAACCGGGACAGGGGCTACGAGCAGTACTTC. Its translation: CAWSGNRDRGYEQYF.

The chain combines TRBV7-9 with TRBJ2-7; TRBD1 matches at 7 bases. This CDR3 has 14 residues. Germline lookup yields CDR1 SEHNR and CDR2 FQNEAQ (reference sequence). Trimming at V came to 2 bases and at J to 2 bases, leaving 3 bases not matched to a gene. The CDR3, as DNA: TGTGCCAGCAGCTTACAGACAGGGACCTACGAGCAGTACTTC. Translating it yields CASSLQTGTYEQYF.

The rearrangement joins TRBV18 to TRBJ2-2, with D perhaps matching TRBD1 (6 bases). This CDR3 region has 16 residues. Germline assignment: CDR1 KGHSH and CDR2 LQKENI. Trimming removed 1 base at V and 4 bases at J, with 13 bases between. The CDR3, as DNA: TGTGCCAGCTCACCACTGAGTACAGGGAGCACCGGGGAGCTGTTTTTT. Translation gives CASSPLSTGSTGELFF.

There are a few counts of this clone. This chain connects TRBV5-4 to TRBJ1-1; no clear D. The ends were cut back, 0 bases at V and 5 bases at J, with 14 bases in the middle. Germline values: CDR1 SGHNT, CDR2 YYREEE (reference sequence). CDR3 size: 15 residues. CDR3 in DNA: TGTGCCAGCAGCTTGGTAGGTCTGGGCAGGACTGAAGCTTTCTTT. It is translated as CASSLVGLGRTEAFF.

The V call is TRBV28, the J call TRBJ1-5, with no clear D. Looked up from germline, CDR1 is MDHEN and CDR2 is SYDVKM. Between the trimmed V and J ends, which lost 6 bases and 4 bases, there was a span of 7 bases. This CDR3 comprises 12 residues. This chain's CDR3 is CASRGGNQPQHF. DNA of the CDR3: TGTGCCAGCAGAGGAGGGAATCAGCCCCAGCATTTT.

The gene calls are TRBV15 and TRBJ2-2; the D gene is possibly TRBD2 (6 bases). Deletions cut 0 bases from V and 6 bases from J, with 11 bases between. This CDR3 has 15 residues. Per germline, CDR1 LNHNV and CDR2 YYDKDF (reference sequence). In DNA, the CDR3 is TGTGCCACCAGCAGAGATCTCGGGGACTCCGGGGAGCTGTTTTTT. Protein: CATSRDLGDSGELFF.

The V gene is TRBV28, the J gene TRBJ2-3; the match to TRBD2 covers 14 bases. CDR3 length: 21 residues. Per germline, CDR1 MDHEN and CDR2 SYDVKM. The V gene end was trimmed by 4 bases and the J gene end by 0 bases; junction bases not matched to a gene: 15. The CDR3 DNA sequence: TGTGCCAGCAGTTACCCCTTAACCGGGACTAGCGGGAGAGGTAGCACAGATACGCAGTATTTT. This codes for CASSYPLTGTSGRGSTDTQYF.

The rearrangement uses TRBV5-1 and TRBJ2-2; TRBD2 aligns across 9 bases. Per the germline V gene, CDR1 is SGHRS and CDR2 is YFSETQ. V lost 0 bases to trimming and J lost 7 bases; unmatched junction nucleotides: 7. CDR3 length: 16 amino acids. The CDR3 loop is CASSLGVSGSGGELFF. Written as DNA, the CDR3 is TGCGCCAGCAGCTTGGGAGTTAGCGGGAGTGGCGGGGAGCTGTTTTTT.

The chain carries TRBV4-3 and TRBJ2-7, with 9 bases lining up with TRBD2. CDR3 length equals 15 residues. Germline V gene sequence: CDR1 LGHNA, CDR2 YSLEER. The J segment lost 2 bases and the V segment lost 4 bases, leaving 6 bases of the junction unmatched. CDR3 in amino acids: CASSLVAGDPYEQYF. DNA for the CDR3: TGCGCCAGCAGCCTCGTAGCGGGAGACCCCTACGAGCAGTACTTC.

The V call is TRBV29-1, the J call TRBJ2-4, with 7 bases matching TRBD1. Looked up from germline, CDR1 is SQVTM and CDR2 is ANQGSEA. There are 13 residues in the CDR3. Trimming at V came to 3 bases and at J to 4 bases, leaving 3 bases not matched to a gene. DNA of the CDR3: TGCAGCGTTGATGACAGGGTTAAAAACATTCAGTACTTC. Translated: CSVDDRVKNIQYF.

The rearrangement uses TRBV5-1 and TRBJ2-6; D gene uncertain. V lost 0 bases, J lost 0 bases, and 10 bases lay in between. Germline V gene sequence: CDR1 SGHRS, CDR2 YFSETQ. This CDR3 comprises 17 residues. CDR3 loop: CASSLADITSGANVLTF. The CDR3 DNA follows: TGCGCCAGCAGCTTGGCTGACATAACCTCTGGGGCCAACGTCCTGACTTTC.

The chain couples TRBV11-2 to TRBJ2-7; D unclear. The CDR3 is 13 residues long. CDR1 SGHAT and CDR2 FQNNGV come from the germline V gene. The germline V and J ends were trimmed by 1 base and 3 bases, with 7 bases remaining between them. CDR3 sequence: CASSLGPGYEQYF. The CDR3 DNA reads as TGTGCCAGCAGCTTAGGGCCAGGCTACGAGCAGTACTTC.

This rearrangement joins TRBV2 to TRBJ2-3, with 7 bases identical to TRBD2. This CDR3 spans 18 amino acids. J lost 3 bases, V lost 7 bases, and 19 bases had no gene match. Germline CDR1 and CDR2: SNHLY and FYNNEI. Here the CDR3 DNA reads TGTGCCAGCACCCCGGGCGGCCTCTATGCGGGAGAAACAGATACGCAGTATTTT. This gives the protein CASTPGGLYAGETDTQYF.